The TCR beta chain under discussion was sequenced for a study of brain metastases from non-small cell lung cancer. Germline-derived CDR1 and CDR2 are GTSNPN and SVGIG (reference sequence). The V and J ends lost 0 bases and 5 bases, in that order; junction bases with no gene match: 12. CDR3 length equals 16 residues. Only in-frame clones appear in the TCRdb table, and some are missing; sequencing was by immunoSEQ multiplex PCR. The repertoire holds about 8,000 clones, with around four fifths as singletons. The chain couples TRBV30 to TRBJ2-7; 8 bases map to TRBD1. Sequencing input: primary lung tumor tissue. This TCR came from a donor at least 40 years old with non-small cell lung cancer. The CDR3, as DNA: TGTGCCTGGAGTGTTCTTTTATCGACAGGGGTCGACGAGCAGTACTTC. It specifies CAWSVLLSTGVDEQYF.